The text below deals with one T cell receptor (beta chain). Its antigen is undetermined. Trimming cost V 0 bases and J 5 bases; bases outside gene matches: 9. Germline values: CDR1 LNHNV, CDR2 YYDKDF (reference sequence). This CDR3 has 17 amino acids. Following 10 days of culture, CD4+ T cells were isolated. None of these healthy vaccinees had been infected with SARS-CoV-2 before vaccination. IL-2 medium took the place of half the medium on both days 3 and 7. These data come from a study of vaccination effects on CD4 cells after COVID-19. Looking at the study overall: Antigen-specific CD4+ T cells were expanded (with viral peptide pools) by the ViraFEST assay ahead of sequencing. General study results and limits: In vaccinees who were healthy, merely 1 out of 255 vaccine-induced clones cross-reacted with common cold coronaviruses.

Method: immunoSEQ multiplex PCR; TCRdb's copy keeps in-frame clones and lacks some. Of roughly 34,000 clones listed, around two thirds are singletons. The material was CD4+ T cells from PBMCs cultured without peptide, obtained before COVID-19 vaccination. This TCR derives from a human donor who received a COVID-19 vaccine. The chain links TRBV15 to TRBJ2-3; 9 bases are shared with TRBD2. CDR3 DNA: TGTGCCACCAGCAGAGATTCCGGCGGGAGGGCCGGAGATACGCAGTATTTT. Translation: CATSRDSGGRAGDTQYF.